This T cell receptor (beta chain) was identified during a study of shared clonotypes between healthy human individuals. On the study more broadly: Per-donor plates numbered three CD4 naive, three CD4 memory, two CD8 naive and one CD8 memory.

The germline V gene has CDR1 SGHRS and CDR2 YFSETQ. Trimming removed 6 bases from V and 2 bases from J, with 17 bases in between. The CDR3 is made up of 15 amino acids. A CD45RA+ naive subset and a CD45RA-negative memory subset were split from CD4+ cells. Study-wide findings and caveats: Among non-shared clonotypes, generation probabilities were lower than among those shared by all four donors. Collection of samples was limited to blood; tissue repertoires likely differ.

In regard to this clone: Its antigen remains unknown.

Profiling relied on immunoSEQ multiplex PCR, and the TCRdb table lists in-frame clones only, not all of them. In the table there are 2 million to 2.5 million clones, 95% of which are singletons. This receptor was identified in a man aged 18 to 29 in good health. The sample consisted of naive CD4+ T cells sorted from blood. Subset here: CD45RA+ positively selected. The chain links TRBV5-1 to TRBJ2-5, with D maybe TRBD2 (6 bases). CDR3: CASTNTGRGQETQYF. The CDR3 DNA reads as TGCGCCAGCACCAACACTGGTCGGGGGCAAGAGACCCAGTACTTC.